This T cell receptor (beta chain) emerged from a study of vaccination and CD4 T cells after COVID-19. About this clonotype itself: Its matching antigen is unknown.

The Oncomine TCR Beta short-read assay sequenced DNA from cultured CD4+ T cells. TCRdb reprocessed the PCR reads via MiXCR and lists one record per CDR3 protein. The sample yields 9,500 to 15,000 distinct CDR3 sequences, under 40% seen once. Per germline, CDR1 MDHEN and CDR2 SYDVKM. This CDR3 has 11 amino acids. Trimming cost V 6 bases and J 8 bases, with 10 bases left between them. Noted treatment: roughly 11-day PBMC culture with coronavirus spike peptide pools or control peptides (ViraFEST assay). The receptor was derived from a human donor who had recovered from COVID-19. Source: CD4+ T cells from blood, cultured in vitro, taken after SARS-CoV-2 vaccination. The chain carries TRBV28 and TRBJ1-2; D remains ambiguous. The CDR3 coding sequence is TGTGCCAGCAGGGCAACGGGGGGCTACACCTTC. Its translation is CASRATGGYTF.